A selection of T cell receptor beta chains follows, all from one sample in a study of OX40 agonist ivuxolimab in advanced cancers. Sequencing was performed with immunoSEQ multiplex PCR; in TCRdb, only in-frame clones are kept and a portion is missing. The sample yields tens of thousands of clones, around 85% seen once. The material sequenced was CD4+ or CD8+ T cells sorted from blood, taken in a trial of the OX40 agonist ivuxolimab. These TCRs come from an adult with an advanced solid tumor such as melanoma, head and neck, liver or kidney cancer. CDR3s include the opening cysteine and the closing phenylalanine or tryptophan. D genes are given only for firm matches. Clone size is not always given. Where it is, it says once, few, many or a class for expanded clones.

d_call: TRBD2; v_call: TRBV6-1; clone_size: -; j_call: TRBJ2-1; cdr3_aa: CASSEHSGGLNEQFF; cdr3_nt: TGTGCCAGCAGTGAACATTCGGGGGGATTGAATGAGCAGTTCTTC
d_call: -; v_call: TRBV7-9; clone_size: -; j_call: TRBJ1-4; cdr3_aa: CASSSRLGTNEKLFF; cdr3_nt: TGTGCCAGCAGCTCACGACTGGGGACTAATGAAAAACTGTTTTTT
d_call: TRBD1; v_call: TRBV12-5; clone_size: -; j_call: TRBJ2-3; cdr3_aa: CASSVTGVGDTQYF; cdr3_nt: TGTGCTAGTTCAGTAACAGGGGTCGGAGATACGCAGTATTTT
d_call: -; v_call: TRBV7-2; clone_size: -; j_call: TRBJ1-1; cdr3_aa: CASSLDSRGAFF; cdr3_nt: TGTGCCAGCAGCTTAGACAGTAGAGGGGCTTTCTTT
d_call: TRBD2; v_call: TRBV30; clone_size: -; j_call: TRBJ2-4; cdr3_aa: CACHQTSGGTNIQYF; cdr3_nt: TGTGCCTGCCACCAGACTAGCGGGGGGACAAACATTCAGTACTTC
d_call: TRBD1; v_call: TRBV6-1; clone_size: -; j_call: TRBJ2-5; cdr3_aa: CASSEKRGQGLTQYF; cdr3_nt: TGTGCCAGCAGTGAAAAAAGGGGACAGGGTTTGACCCAGTACTTC
d_call: -; v_call: TRBV6-5; clone_size: once; j_call: TRBJ1-1; cdr3_aa: CASNPDDRNTEAFF; cdr3_nt: TGTGCCAGCAACCCCGATGACAGGAACACTGAAGCTTTCTTT
d_call: TRBD1; v_call: TRBV6-1; clone_size: -; j_call: TRBJ2-6; cdr3_aa: CASSGDRSSGANVLTF; cdr3_nt: TGTGCCAGCAGTGGGGACAGGAGCTCTGGGGCCAACGTCCTGACTTTC
d_call: TRBD2; v_call: TRBV9; clone_size: -; j_call: TRBJ2-5; cdr3_aa: CASSVGDSGSETQYF; cdr3_nt: TGTGCCAGCAGCGTAGGTGATAGCGGGAGCGAGACCCAGTACTTC
d_call: -; v_call: TRBV5-4; clone_size: few; j_call: TRBJ2-3; cdr3_aa: CASSPPRGGAPDTQYF; cdr3_nt: TGTGCCAGCAGCCCCCCCAGGGGCGGGGCCCCAGATACGCAGTATTTT
d_call: -; v_call: TRBV5-5; clone_size: -; j_call: TRBJ2-1; cdr3_aa: CASSLVRGEQFF; cdr3_nt: TGTGCCAGCAGCCTCGTCCGGGGTGAGCAGTTCTTC
d_call: -; v_call: TRBV5-1; clone_size: -; j_call: TRBJ2-2; cdr3_aa: CASKFRGENTGELFF; cdr3_nt: TGCGCCAGCAAGTTTCGGGGAGAGAACACCGGGGAGCTGTTTTTT
d_call: -; v_call: TRBV27; clone_size: once; j_call: TRBJ1-2; cdr3_aa: CASSLLDSNYGYTF; cdr3_nt: TGTGCCAGCAGTCTATTAGACAGTAACTATGGCTACACCTTC
d_call: -; v_call: TRBV4-2; clone_size: few; j_call: TRBJ1-6; cdr3_aa: CASSQEVDSPLHF; cdr3_nt: TGTGCCAGCAGCCAAGAAGTCGACTCACCCCTCCACTTT
d_call: -; v_call: TRBV13; clone_size: -; j_call: TRBJ2-7; cdr3_aa: CASGPAGAYEQYF; cdr3_nt: TGTGCCAGCGGTCCCGCGGGCGCCTACGAGCAGTACTTC
d_call: TRBD2; v_call: TRBV19; clone_size: few; j_call: TRBJ2-3; cdr3_aa: CASSALRGADTQYF; cdr3_nt: TGTGCCAGTAGTGCCCTACGGGGGGCAGATACGCAGTATTTT
d_call: TRBD1; v_call: TRBV5-5; clone_size: -; j_call: TRBJ1-4; cdr3_aa: CASSATGSEKLFF; cdr3_nt: TGTGCCAGCAGCGCGACAGGGAGCGAAAAACTGTTTTTT
d_call: -; v_call: TRBV7-2; clone_size: -; j_call: TRBJ1-5; cdr3_aa: CASSRGELQPQHF; cdr3_nt: TGTGCCAGCAGCCGCGGGGAGTTGCAGCCCCAGCATTTT
d_call: TRBD1; v_call: TRBV6-6; clone_size: once; j_call: TRBJ2-2; cdr3_aa: CASIDRVNTGELFF; cdr3_nt: TGTGCCAGCATCGACAGGGTCAACACCGGGGAGCTGTTTTTT
d_call: TRBD2; v_call: TRBV2; clone_size: -; j_call: TRBJ2-1; cdr3_aa: CASRRASGGDNEQFF; cdr3_nt: TGTGCCAGCAGGAGGGCTAGCGGGGGGGACAATGAGCAGTTCTTC
d_call: -; v_call: TRBV5-5; clone_size: -; j_call: TRBJ1-3; cdr3_aa: CASSLPLQGSGNTIYF; cdr3_nt: TGTGCCAGCAGCTTGCCCTTACAGGGATCTGGAAACACCATATATTTT
d_call: -; v_call: TRBV6-1; clone_size: once; j_call: TRBJ1-2; cdr3_aa: CASSKRTGGYTF; cdr3_nt: TGTGCCAGCAGTAAAAGGACGGGTGGCTACACCTTC
d_call: TRBD2; v_call: TRBV7-3; clone_size: -; j_call: TRBJ2-1; cdr3_aa: CASSLSSGSGPAWFF; cdr3_nt: TGTGCCAGCAGCTTGTCTAGCGGGAGTGGTCCTGCCTGGTTCTTC
d_call: -; v_call: TRBV28; clone_size: -; j_call: TRBJ1-4; cdr3_aa: CASSLRGVNEKLFF; cdr3_nt: TGTGCCAGCAGTTTACGTGGAGTGAATGAAAAACTGTTTTTT
d_call: -; v_call: TRBV27; clone_size: -; j_call: TRBJ2-4; cdr3_aa: CASSFRQSVAKNIQYF; cdr3_nt: TGTGCCAGCAGTTTCCGACAGAGCGTCGCCAAAAACATTCAGTACTTC
d_call: TRBD1; v_call: TRBV19; clone_size: -; j_call: TRBJ1-5; cdr3_aa: CASSPGTGPQPQHF; cdr3_nt: TGTGCCAGTAGTCCGGGGACAGGGCCACAGCCCCAGCATTTT
d_call: TRBD2; v_call: TRBV10-3; clone_size: -; j_call: TRBJ2-7; cdr3_aa: CAISERETSGAYEQYF; cdr3_nt: TGTGCCATCAGTGAGCGCGAGACTAGCGGTGCTTACGAGCAGTACTTC
d_call: -; v_call: TRBV7-9; clone_size: many; j_call: TRBJ1-1; cdr3_aa: CASSQVDRNTEAFF; cdr3_nt: TGTGCCAGCAGCCAAGTCGACAGGAACACTGAAGCTTTCTTT
d_call: -; v_call: TRBV10-1; clone_size: -; j_call: TRBJ2-2; cdr3_aa: CASSGGRGGELFF; cdr3_nt: TGCGCCAGCAGTGGAGGCCGGGGCGGGGAGCTGTTTTTT
d_call: -; v_call: TRBV5-1; clone_size: -; j_call: TRBJ1-1; cdr3_aa: CASKRSVVTEAFF; cdr3_nt: TGCGCCAGCAAAAGGTCGGTTGTAACTGAAGCTTTCTTT
d_call: -; v_call: TRBV7-8; clone_size: -; j_call: TRBJ2-1; cdr3_aa: CASRSPDKGSRPFF; cdr3_nt: TGTGCCAGCAGGTCCCCGGATAAAGGGTCTCGACCGTTCTTC
d_call: TRBD1; v_call: TRBV5-1; clone_size: -; j_call: TRBJ2-2; cdr3_aa: CASSWTGDLNTGELFF; cdr3_nt: TGCGCCAGCAGCTGGACAGGGGACCTGAACACCGGGGAGCTGTTTTTT
d_call: -; v_call: TRBV27; clone_size: -; j_call: TRBJ2-5; cdr3_aa: CASSPLAGGVQETQYF; cdr3_nt: TGTGCCAGCAGTCCACTTGCAGGGGGGGTACAAGAGACCCAGTACTTC
d_call: TRBD2; v_call: TRBV19; clone_size: -; j_call: TRBJ2-2; cdr3_aa: CATRTSGNTGELFF; cdr3_nt: TGTGCCACCAGGACTAGCGGGAACACCGGGGAGCTGTTTTTT
d_call: -; v_call: TRBV7-2; clone_size: -; j_call: TRBJ2-4; cdr3_aa: CASSFRGAAKNIQYF; cdr3_nt: TGTGCCAGCAGCTTCAGGGGGGCAGCCAAAAACATTCAGTACTTC
d_call: TRBD1; v_call: TRBV5-8; clone_size: -; j_call: TRBJ2-1; cdr3_aa: CASSYHSGTGKNNEQFF; cdr3_nt: TGTGCCAGCAGCTACCACTCCGGGACAGGGAAGAACAATGAGCAGTTCTTC
d_call: TRBD1; v_call: TRBV2; clone_size: few; j_call: TRBJ1-6; cdr3_aa: CASSVSGTGLSYNSPLHF; cdr3_nt: TGTGCCAGCAGTGTATCAGGGACAGGGCTCTCCTATAATTCACCCCTCCACTTT
d_call: -; v_call: TRBV19; clone_size: few; j_call: TRBJ1-2; cdr3_aa: CASSITGNYGYTF; cdr3_nt: TGTGCCAGTAGTATCACGGGGAACTATGGCTACACCTTC
d_call: -; v_call: TRBV19; clone_size: -; j_call: TRBJ1-1; cdr3_aa: CASSMRMGNTEAFF; cdr3_nt: TGTGCCAGTAGTATGCGCATGGGGAACACTGAAGCTTTCTTT
d_call: -; v_call: TRBV7-9; clone_size: -; j_call: TRBJ2-3; cdr3_aa: CASGHADTQYF; cdr3_nt: TGTGCCAGCGGGCATGCGGATACGCAGTATTTT
d_call: TRBD1; v_call: TRBV6-5; clone_size: -; j_call: TRBJ1-5; cdr3_aa: CASSYSTGDDQPQHF; cdr3_nt: TGTGCCAGCAGTTACTCGACAGGGGATGATCAGCCCCAGCATTTT
d_call: TRBD1; v_call: TRBV6-6; clone_size: -; j_call: TRBJ2-5; cdr3_aa: CASSTPDRGLLAQYF; cdr3_nt: TGTGCCAGCTCCACCCCGGACAGGGGACTTCTGGCCCAGTACTTC
d_call: -; v_call: TRBV6-1; clone_size: -; j_call: TRBJ1-3; cdr3_aa: CASSARLGNTIYF; cdr3_nt: TGTGCCAGCAGTGCCCGTCTTGGAAACACCATATATTTT
d_call: TRBD1; v_call: TRBV5-1; clone_size: -; j_call: TRBJ1-1; cdr3_aa: CASSALSGQGFGTEAFF; cdr3_nt: TGCGCCAGCAGCGCTTTATCGGGACAGGGCTTCGGCACTGAAGCTTTCTTT
d_call: -; v_call: TRBV4-1; clone_size: -; j_call: TRBJ2-5; cdr3_aa: CASSQWQKETQYF; cdr3_nt: TGCGCCAGCAGCCAATGGCAGAAAGAGACCCAGTACTTC